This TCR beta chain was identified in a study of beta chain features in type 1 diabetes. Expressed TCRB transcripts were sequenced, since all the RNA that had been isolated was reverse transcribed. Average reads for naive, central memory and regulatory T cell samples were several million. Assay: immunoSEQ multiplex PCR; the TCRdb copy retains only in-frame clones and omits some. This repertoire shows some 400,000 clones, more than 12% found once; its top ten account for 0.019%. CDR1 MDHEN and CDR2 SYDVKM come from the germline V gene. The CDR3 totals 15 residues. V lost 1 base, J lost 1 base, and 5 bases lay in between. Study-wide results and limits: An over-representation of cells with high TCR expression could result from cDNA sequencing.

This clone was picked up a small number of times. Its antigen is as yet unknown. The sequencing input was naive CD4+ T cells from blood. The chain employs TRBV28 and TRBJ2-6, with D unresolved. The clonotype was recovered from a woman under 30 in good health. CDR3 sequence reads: CASSLLVSGANVLTF. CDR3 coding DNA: TGTGCCAGCAGTTTATTAGTATCTGGGGCCAACGTCCTGACTTTC.